This TCR beta chain was profiled in a study of cytomegalovirus exposure and HLA in healthy donors. Primers for the PCR totalled 60 Vbeta and 13 Jbeta. TCRdb's table, derived via immunoSEQ multiplex PCR, lists solely in-frame clones and lacks some. The repertoire holds some 190,000 clones, with about four fifths as singletons. Sample: PBMCs. This TCR came from a man younger than 30 in good health and CMV-seronegative.

In DNA, the CDR3 is TGTGCCACCCTGGACAACTACGAGCAGTACTTC. Protein product: CATLDNYEQYF. The chain couples TRBV28 to TRBJ2-7, with a possible D match to TRBD1 (5 bases). The CDR3 spans 11 residues. Trimming took off 10 bases at V and 3 bases at J, with 10 bases between the two ends. Germline CDR1 reads MDHEN; CDR2 reads SYDVKM.